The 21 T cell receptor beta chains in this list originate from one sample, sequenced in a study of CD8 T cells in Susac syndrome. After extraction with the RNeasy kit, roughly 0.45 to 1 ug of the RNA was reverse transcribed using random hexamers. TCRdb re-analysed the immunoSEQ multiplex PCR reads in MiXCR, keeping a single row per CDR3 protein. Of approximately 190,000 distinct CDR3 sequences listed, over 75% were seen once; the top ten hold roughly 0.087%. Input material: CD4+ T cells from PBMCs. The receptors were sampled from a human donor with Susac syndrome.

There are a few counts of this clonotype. CDR3 amino acids: CASSVQGTMNTEAFF. As DNA, the CDR3 is TGTGCCAGCAGTGTTCAGGGTACGATGAACACTGAAGCTTTCTTT. V usage is TRBV2 and J usage is TRBJ1-1; D possibly corresponds to TRBD1 (5 bases). This CDR3 has 15 residues. V was cut by 4 bases and J by 0 bases, with 12 bases left in between. Germline V gene lookup returns CDR1 SNHLY and CDR2 FYNNEI.

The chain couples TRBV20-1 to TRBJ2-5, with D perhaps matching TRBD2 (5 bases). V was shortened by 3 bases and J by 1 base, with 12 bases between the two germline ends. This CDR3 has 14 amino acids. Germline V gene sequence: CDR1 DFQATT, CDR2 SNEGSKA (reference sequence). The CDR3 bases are TGCAGTGCTAGCGGAGGACGGACCCAAGAGACCCAGTACTTC. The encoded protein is CSASGGRTQETQYF.

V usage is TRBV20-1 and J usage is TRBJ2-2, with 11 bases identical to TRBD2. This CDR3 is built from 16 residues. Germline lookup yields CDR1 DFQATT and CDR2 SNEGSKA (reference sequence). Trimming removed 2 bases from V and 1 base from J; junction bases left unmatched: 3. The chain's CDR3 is CSARPSGGKNTGELFF. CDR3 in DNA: TGCAGTGCTAGACCTAGCGGGGGGAAGAACACCGGGGAGCTGTTTTTT.

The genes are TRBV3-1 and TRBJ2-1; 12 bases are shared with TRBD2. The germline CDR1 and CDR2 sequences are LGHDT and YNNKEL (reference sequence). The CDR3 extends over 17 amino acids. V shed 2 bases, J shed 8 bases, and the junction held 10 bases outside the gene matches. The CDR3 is CASSQPTGTSGSDEQFF. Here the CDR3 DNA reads TGTGCCAGCAGCCAACCCACCGGGACTAGCGGGTCTGATGAGCAGTTCTTC.

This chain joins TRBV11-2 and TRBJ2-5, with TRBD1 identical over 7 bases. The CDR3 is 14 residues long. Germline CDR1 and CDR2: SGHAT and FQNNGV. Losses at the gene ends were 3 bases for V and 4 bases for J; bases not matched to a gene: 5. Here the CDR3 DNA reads TGTGCCAGCAGCTTCGGGACAGAAGGAGAGACCCAGTACTTC. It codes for CASSFGTEGETQYF.

The DNA of the CDR3 is TGTGCCAGCAGCCCAGAGGGTCGTCTAGCGGGAGGCGAGCAGTACTTC. It specifies CASSPEGRLAGGEQYF. The V and J genes are TRBV9 and TRBJ2-7, with 11 bases matching TRBD2. The germline V gene has CDR1 SGDLS and CDR2 YYNGEE. The length of the CDR3 is 16 residues. The J segment lost 6 bases and the V segment lost 4 bases, leaving 12 bases of the junction unmatched.

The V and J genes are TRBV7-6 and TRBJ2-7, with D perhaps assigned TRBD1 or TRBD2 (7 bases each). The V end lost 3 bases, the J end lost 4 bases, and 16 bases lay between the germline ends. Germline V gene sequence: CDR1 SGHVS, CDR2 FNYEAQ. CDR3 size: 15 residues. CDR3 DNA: TGTGCCAGCAGCTTCAGCGGGACAGAATCATACGAGCAGTACTTC. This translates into CASSFSGTESYEQYF.

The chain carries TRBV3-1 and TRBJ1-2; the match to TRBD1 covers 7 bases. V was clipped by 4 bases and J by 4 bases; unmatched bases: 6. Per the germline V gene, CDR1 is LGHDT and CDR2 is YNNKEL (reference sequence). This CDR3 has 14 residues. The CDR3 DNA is TGTGCCAGCAGCCTAACGGACAGGTCCTATGGCTACACCTTC. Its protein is CASSLTDRSYGYTF.

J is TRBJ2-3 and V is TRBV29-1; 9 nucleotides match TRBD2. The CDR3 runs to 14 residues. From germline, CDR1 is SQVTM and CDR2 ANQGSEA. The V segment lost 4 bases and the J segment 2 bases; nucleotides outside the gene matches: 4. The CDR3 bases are TGCAGCGTTGGCCTAGCGGGATCCACAGATACGCAGTATTTT. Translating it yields CSVGLAGSTDTQYF.

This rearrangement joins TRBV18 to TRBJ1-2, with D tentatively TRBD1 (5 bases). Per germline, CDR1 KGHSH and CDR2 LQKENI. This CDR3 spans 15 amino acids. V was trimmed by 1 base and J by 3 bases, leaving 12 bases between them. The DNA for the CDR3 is TGTGCCAGCTCACCACAGACAGCCCTGGACTATGGCTACACCTTC. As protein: CASSPQTALDYGYTF. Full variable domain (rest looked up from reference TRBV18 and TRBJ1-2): NAGVMQNPRHLVRRRGQEARLRCSPMKGHSHVYWYRQLPEEGLKFMVYLQKENIIDESGMPKERFSAEFPKEGPSILRIQQVVRGDSAAYFCASSPQTALDYGYTFGSGTRLTVV.

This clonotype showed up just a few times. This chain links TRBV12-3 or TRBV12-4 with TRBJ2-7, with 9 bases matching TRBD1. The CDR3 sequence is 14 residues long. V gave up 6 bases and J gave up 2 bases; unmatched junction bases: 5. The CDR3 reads CASSGQGSTYEQYF. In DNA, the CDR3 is TGTGCCAGCAGCGGACAGGGGTCAACCTACGAGCAGTACTTC.

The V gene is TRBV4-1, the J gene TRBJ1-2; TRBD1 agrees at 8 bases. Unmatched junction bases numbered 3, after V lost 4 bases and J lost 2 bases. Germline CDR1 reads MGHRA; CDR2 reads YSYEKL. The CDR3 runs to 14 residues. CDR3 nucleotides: TGCGCCAGCAGCCCGGACAGGGTAAACTATGGCTACACCTTC. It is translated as CASSPDRVNYGYTF.

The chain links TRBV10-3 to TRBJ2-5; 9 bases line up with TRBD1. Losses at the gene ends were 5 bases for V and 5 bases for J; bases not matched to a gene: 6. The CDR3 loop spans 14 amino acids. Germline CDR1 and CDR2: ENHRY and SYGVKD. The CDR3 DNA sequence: TGTGCCATCAGTTCCGGGACAGGGCAGGAGACCCAGTACTTC. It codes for CAISSGTGQETQYF.

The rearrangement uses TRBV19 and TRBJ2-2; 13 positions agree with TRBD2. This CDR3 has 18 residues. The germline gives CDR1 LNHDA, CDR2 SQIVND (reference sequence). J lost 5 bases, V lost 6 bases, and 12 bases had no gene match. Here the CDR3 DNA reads TGTGCCAGTAGCCCCGAGACTAGCGGGAGGAGGCGTACCGGGGAGCTGTTTTTT. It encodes CASSPETSGRRRTGELFF.

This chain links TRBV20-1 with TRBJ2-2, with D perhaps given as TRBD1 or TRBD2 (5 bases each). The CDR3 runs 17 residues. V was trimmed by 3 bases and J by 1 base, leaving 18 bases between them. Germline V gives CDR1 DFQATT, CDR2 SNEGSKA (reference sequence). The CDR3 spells CSASPGFGQGNTGELFF. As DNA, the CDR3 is TGCAGTGCTAGTCCGGGGTTTGGGCAGGGGAACACCGGGGAGCTGTTTTTT.

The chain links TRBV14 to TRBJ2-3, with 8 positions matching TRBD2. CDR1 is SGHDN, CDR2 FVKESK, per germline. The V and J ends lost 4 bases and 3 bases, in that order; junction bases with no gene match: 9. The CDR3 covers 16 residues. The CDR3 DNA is TGTGCCAGCAGCCGACGAGCGGGAGCCATGACAGATACGCAGTATTTT. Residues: CASSRRAGAMTDTQYF.

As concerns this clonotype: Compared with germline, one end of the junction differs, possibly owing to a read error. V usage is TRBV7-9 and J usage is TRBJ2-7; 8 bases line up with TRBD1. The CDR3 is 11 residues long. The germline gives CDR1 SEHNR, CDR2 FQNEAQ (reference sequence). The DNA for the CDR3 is TGTGCCAGCAGCTCCGGGACAGGATATCAATTC. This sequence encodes CASSSGTGYQF.

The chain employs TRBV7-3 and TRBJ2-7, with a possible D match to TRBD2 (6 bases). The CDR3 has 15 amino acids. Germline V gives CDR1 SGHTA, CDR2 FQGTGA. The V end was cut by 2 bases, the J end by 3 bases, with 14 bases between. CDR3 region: CASSLGGSWIYEQYF. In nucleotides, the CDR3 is TGTGCCAGCAGCTTAGGAGGGTCCTGGATCTACGAGCAGTACTTC.

CDR3 coding DNA: TGTGCCAGCAGTGGGCTACCGAGTACAGAGACCCAGTACTTC. Translating it yields CASSGLPSTETQYF. V and J are TRBV2 and TRBJ2-5; D gene ambiguous. Trimming removed 4 bases from V and 4 bases from J, with 13 bases in between. This CDR3 has 14 residues. Germline-derived CDR1 and CDR2 are SNHLY and FYNNEI.

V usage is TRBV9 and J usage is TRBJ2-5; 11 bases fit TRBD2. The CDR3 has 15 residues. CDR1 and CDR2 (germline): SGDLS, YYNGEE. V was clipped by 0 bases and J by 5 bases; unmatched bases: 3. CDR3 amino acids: CASSVGLAGIETQYF. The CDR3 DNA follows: TGTGCCAGCAGCGTAGGACTAGCGGGGATCGAGACCCAGTACTTC.

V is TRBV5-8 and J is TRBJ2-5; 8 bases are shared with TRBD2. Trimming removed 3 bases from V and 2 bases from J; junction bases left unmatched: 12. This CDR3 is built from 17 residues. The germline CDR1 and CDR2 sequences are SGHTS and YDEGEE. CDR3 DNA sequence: TGTGCCAGCAGCTCATGGGGTAGCGGGGTACTACAAGAGACCCAGTACTTC. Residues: CASSSWGSGVLQETQYF.